Listed here are 24 T cell receptor beta chains from one sample, sequenced in a study of CD8 T cells in ankylosing spondylitis. TCRdb passed the 5' RACE reads through MiXCR, listing each CDR3 protein once. The sample records roughly 180,000 distinct CDR3 sequences, roughly 10% being singletons. The specimen was blood, either unsorted or a sorted T cell fraction (not recorded which). These receptors all come from a female donor with ankylosing spondylitis or in good health (not recorded which).

This clonotype was seen many times. The chain uses TRBV5-1 and TRBJ2-1; D unclear. V was clipped by 0 bases and J by 7 bases, with 8 bases between them. Germline loops: CDR1 SGHRS, CDR2 YFSETQ. This CDR3 is built from 13 residues. This CDR3 reads CASSLAEGNEQFF. DNA for the CDR3: TGCGCCAGCAGCTTGGCCGAAGGGAATGAGCAGTTCTTC.

This clonotype has a handful of counts. This sequence joins TRBV27 and TRBJ2-5; D gene ambiguous. Trimming took off 2 bases at V and 4 bases at J, with 14 bases between the two ends. The CDR3 length is 15 residues. The germline V gene encodes CDR1 MNHEY and CDR2 SMNVEV (reference sequence). CDR3 bases: TGTGCCAGCAGTTTACATCGCAGGTGGGGAGAGACCCAGTACTTC. Its protein is CASSLHRRWGETQYF.

Only a few counts were recorded for this clonotype. This chain uses TRBV9 with TRBJ2-1; 8 bases are a match to TRBD2. Germline-derived CDR1 and CDR2 are SGDLS and YYNGEE. V shed 0 bases, J shed 7 bases, and the junction held 6 bases outside the gene matches. The CDR3 runs 15 residues. In DNA, the CDR3 is TGTGCCAGCAGCGTAGGGGGCGGGACTAGGAATGAGCAGTTCTTC. The encoded protein is CASSVGGGTRNEQFF.

This clonotype was detected ten times or more. The CDR3 DNA sequence: TGTGCCATCAGGCCCCTTGGTTGGGGAGAGACCCAGTACTTC. This codes for CAIRPLGWGETQYF. The V call is TRBV10-3, the J call TRBJ2-5; D ambiguous. V was trimmed by 6 bases and J by 4 bases, leaving 15 bases between them. This CDR3 has 14 amino acids. Germline CDR1 and CDR2: ENHRY and SYGVKD.

In this sample, this clonotype turned up many times. J is TRBJ1-5 and V is TRBV4-3; D is possibly TRBD1 (5 bases). Germline CDR1 and CDR2: LGHNA and YSLEER. Trimming left V 0 bases short and J 9 bases short, with 12 bases between. This CDR3 is 14 amino acids long. The CDR3 loop reads CASSQDRGRPPQHF. In DNA, the CDR3 is TGCGCCAGCAGCCAAGATCGGGGCAGACCGCCCCAGCATTTT.

The chain employs TRBV7-9 and TRBJ2-1; D is perhaps TRBD1 (5 bases). The CDR3 contains 15 residues. The V end was cut by 6 bases, the J end by 0 bases, with 12 bases between. The V gene's germline CDR1 is SEHNR and CDR2 FQNEAQ (reference sequence). CDR3: CASSRQKSSYNEQFF. CDR3 in DNA: TGTGCCAGCAGTCGACAGAAGAGCTCCTACAATGAGCAGTTCTTC.

Worth noting for this clonotype: Mismatch with germline at one junction end may stem from a read error. This sequence joins TRBV24-1 and TRBJ2-1, with 7 bases that match TRBD2. Germline-derived CDR1 and CDR2 are KGHDR and SFDVKD. The CDR3 consists of 16 residues. CDR3 protein: CATSDLKGGLYNEHFF. CDR3 nucleotide sequence: TGTGCCACCAGTGATTTGAAGGGAGGGCTCTACAATGAGCATTTCTTC.

The gene calls are TRBV11-2 and TRBJ2-1; a weak D match, TRBD2 (7 bases). The CDR3 covers 15 residues. Trimming took 5 bases from V and 8 from J, leaving 19 bases between them. Per the germline V gene, CDR1 is SGHAT and CDR2 is FQNNGV. DNA of the CDR3: TGTGCCAGCAGCCCGTGGGAGGGGGGGTCGGATGAGCAGTTCTTC. This codes for CASSPWEGGSDEQFF.

This clonotype was observed at least ten times. The rearrangement uses TRBV11-2 and TRBJ2-7, with D tentatively TRBD1 (6 bases). The CDR3 consists of 14 residues. Germline CDR1 SGHAT, CDR2 FQNNGV. Trimming pared 3 bases from V and 4 bases from J, leaving 13 bases between. The CDR3 DNA reads TGTGCCAGCAGCTTTTCTCAGGGGATGTACGAGCAGTACTTC. It yields the protein CASSFSQGMYEQYF.

This clonotype appeared many times. The chain has TRBV13 and TRBJ1-6; D gene ambiguous. This CDR3 spans 13 amino acids. V lost 1 base and J lost 7, with 5 bases in between. Germline values: CDR1 PRHDT, CDR2 FYEKMQ (reference sequence). CDR3 region: CASSLAENSPLHF. The CDR3 nucleotides read TGTGCCAGCAGCTTAGCAGAAAATTCACCCCTCCACTTT. The variable domain in full, with the rest retrieved from reference TRBV13 and TRBJ1-6, is AAGVIQSPRHLIKEKRETATLKCYPIPRHDTVYWYQQGPGQDPQFLISFYEKMQSDKGSIPDRFSAQQFSDYHSELNMSSLELGDSALYFCASSLAENSPLHFGNGTRLTVT.

This chain links TRBV12-3 or TRBV12-4 with TRBJ2-1, with 8 bases fitting TRBD2. Trimming removed 4 bases from V and 0 bases from J; junction bases left unmatched: 17. This CDR3 has 20 residues. The DNA for the CDR3 is TGTGCCAGCAGTTCCCGGGACGGCTGGAGAAGCGGGAGCTCCTACAATGAGCAGTTCTTC. Translating gives CASSSRDGWRSGSSYNEQFF.

This clonotype appeared many times. V and J are TRBV5-1 and TRBJ1-2; no clear D gene. From germline, CDR1 is SGHRS and CDR2 YFSETQ. V was trimmed by 0 bases and J by 2 bases, leaving 11 bases between them. CDR3 length equals 15 residues. CDR3 bases: TGCGCCAGCAGCTTGGCAGAGGGTGGAAACTATGGCTACACCTTC. It specifies CASSLAEGGNYGYTF. Looking up the rest from reference TRBV5-1 and TRBJ1-2 gives the full variable domain: KAGVTQTPRYLIKTRGQQVTLSCSPISGHRSVSWYQQTPGQGLQFLFEYFSETQRNKGNFPGRFSGRQFSNSRSEMNVSTLELGDSALYLCASSLAEGGNYGYTFGSGTRLTVV.

This clonotype is deemed medium-sized. The chain carries TRBV4-3 and TRBJ2-7; maybe TRBD2 (6 bases). Per the germline V gene, CDR1 is LGHNA and CDR2 is YSLEER. There are 14 residues in the CDR3. The V and J ends lost 4 bases and 7 bases respectively, with 17 bases between them. The CDR3 reads CASSPTRALREQYF. The CDR3 DNA follows: TGCGCCAGCAGCCCGACTAGAGCCCTTAGGGAGCAGTACTTC.

The sample holds a few counts of this clonotype. This chain uses TRBV7-9 with TRBJ2-1; the match to TRBD1 covers 7 bases. The CDR3 is made up of 17 amino acids. CDR1 SEHNR and CDR2 FQNEAQ come from the germline V gene (reference sequence). The J segment lost 3 bases and the V segment lost 0 bases, leaving 8 bases of the junction unmatched. The CDR3 loop reads CASSLATGSNFYNEQFF. In DNA form, the CDR3 reads TGTGCCAGCAGCTTAGCGACAGGGTCAAATTTCTACAATGAGCAGTTCTTC. Full variable domain (remainder filled in from reference TRBV7-9 and TRBJ2-1): DTGVSQNPRHKITKRGQNVTFRCDPISEHNRLYWYRQTLGQGPEFLTYFQNEAQLEKSRLLSDRFSAERPKGSFSTLEIQRTEQGDSAMYLCASSLATGSNFYNEQFFGPGTRLTVL.

This clonotype appeared a few times. The V gene is TRBV19, the J gene TRBJ1-1; possibly TRBD1 for D (5 bases). Trimming removed 10 bases from V and 3 bases from J, with 12 bases in between. The CDR3 extends over 12 amino acids. The germline gives CDR1 LNHDA, CDR2 SQIVND (reference sequence). Here the CDR3 DNA reads TGTGCCACCCTTAAAGGGGACACTGAAGCTTTCTTT. Its translation: CATLKGDTEAFF.

This clonotype has a handful of counts. The chain uses TRBV4-3 and TRBJ2-1; D is uncertain. The germline V and J ends were trimmed by 1 base and 3 bases, with 13 bases remaining between them. The germline V gene has CDR1 LGHNA and CDR2 YSLEER. The CDR3 extends over 16 amino acids. The CDR3 reads CASSQGTGEGYNEQFF. The CDR3 DNA reads TGCGCCAGCAGCCAAGGGACCGGAGAAGGCTACAATGAGCAGTTCTTC.

A note on this clonotype: Germline and junction disagree at one end, which may indicate a read error. This chain joins TRBV27 and TRBJ2-7; D gene ambiguous. The CDR3 runs 16 residues. From germline, CDR1 is MNHEY and CDR2 SMNVEV (reference sequence). The CDR3 DNA reads as TGTGCCAACAGTTTAACTCGGCACTCCAGCTCCTACGAGCAGTACTTC. Its protein is CANSLTRHSSSYEQYF.

CDR3 region: CASSPTVEGPVGYEQYF. Written as DNA, the CDR3 is TGCGCCAGCAGTCCGACAGTCGAGGGACCCGTGGGCTACGAGCAGTACTTC. The V and J genes are TRBV10-1 and TRBJ2-7; the D gene could be TRBD1 or TRBD2 (5 bases each). V was cut by 5 bases and J by 3 bases, with 23 bases left in between. CDR1 is WNHNN and CDR2 is SYGVQD in the germline V gene (reference sequence). There are 17 residues in the CDR3.

Ten or more counts support this clonotype. V is TRBV4-3 and J is TRBJ2-7; 7 nucleotides agree with TRBD1. The CDR3 is made up of 14 amino acids. The V gene end was trimmed by 3 bases and the J gene end by 6 bases; junction bases not matched to a gene: 8. The germline V gene encodes CDR1 LGHNA and CDR2 YSLEER. The CDR3, as DNA: TGCGCCAGCAGCCAGGGACAGTTTGTTGCCGAGCAGTACTTC. Translated, it gives CASSQGQFVAEQYF.

This clonotype came up a few times. V and J are TRBV7-9 and TRBJ1-5; unclear D gene. CDR3 length: 12 residues. Trimming shortened V by 5 bases and J by 3 bases, and 5 bases separated the two germline ends. The germline V gene has CDR1 SEHNR and CDR2 FQNEAQ (reference sequence). The CDR3 DNA reads as TGTGCCAGCAGCCAAAACAATCAGCCCCAGCATTTT. Amino acid sequence: CASSQNNQPQHF.

This clonotype was recorded many times. The V and J genes are TRBV7-9 and TRBJ1-2; D is perhaps TRBD1 (5 bases). Germline V CDR1 and CDR2: SEHNR, FQNEAQ (reference sequence). The V end lost 8 bases, the J end lost 3 bases, and 7 bases lay between the germline ends. The CDR3 extends over 11 amino acids. The CDR3 DNA sequence: TGTGCCAGCGGGACGGACTATGGCTACACCTTC. This sequence encodes CASGTDYGYTF.

In its sample, this clonotype was seen a few times. This chain connects TRBV7-9 to TRBJ2-1, with TRBD2 matching over 7 bases. The junction had 6 bases not matched to a gene; V was cut back by 3 bases and J by 4 bases. The CDR3 contains 15 residues. Germline CDR1 is SEHNR and CDR2 is FQNEAQ (reference sequence). In nucleotides, the CDR3 is TGTGCCAGCAGCTTCTTCCTAGCGGCTTACAATGAGCAGTTCTTC. Translated, it gives CASSFFLAAYNEQFF.

This clonotype turned up a few times. The chain recombines TRBV19 with TRBJ2-4; D not certain. Trimming removed 3 bases from V and 4 bases from J, with 13 bases in between. Germline V lookup: CDR1 LNHDA, CDR2 SQIVND (reference sequence). CDR3 size: 15 residues. The CDR3 DNA follows: TGTGCCAGTAGTATCGGAGTCGGCAGGAAAAACATTCAGTACTTC. This codes for CASSIGVGRKNIQYF.

The chain has TRBV9 and TRBJ2-1; D not certain. The CDR3 has 14 residues. V was shortened by 4 bases and J by 9 bases, with 17 bases between the two germline ends. The germline V gene has CDR1 SGDLS and CDR2 YYNGEE. As DNA, the CDR3 is TGTGCCAGCAGCCCCGGCTCCACGGGCCCTGAGCAGTTCTTC. Translation gives CASSPGSTGPEQFF. The entire variable domain, with the rest obtained from reference TRBV9 and TRBJ2-1, is as follows: DSGVTQTPKHLITATGQRVTLRCSPRSGDLSVYWYQQSLDQGLQFLIQYYNGEERAKGNILERFSAQQFPDLHSELNLSSLELGDSALYFCASSPGSTGPEQFFGPGTRLTVL.